The clone carrying this T cell receptor beta chain occurred a few times. Its antigen is undetermined. TCRdb reassembled clones from the PCR reads with MiXCR. The sample yields 12,000 or so clones, around 26% seen once. This entry is derived from a study of metastatic and nonmetastatic thyroid tumors. The germline V gene has CDR1 SGHRS and CDR2 YFSETQ. V was pared by 5 bases and J by 3 bases, with 12 bases of the junction left unmatched. This CDR3 has 16 amino acids. Patients underwent thyroid surgery, and none had received any treatment before it. The study's findings and limits: Relative to benign nodules, malignant thyroid tumors were reportedly characterized by significantly elevated TCR beta diversity in blood and tumor.

V and J are TRBV5-1 and TRBJ2-5; 8 bases fit TRBD1. Sample: adjacent normal tissue. The TCR comes from a male donor with papillary thyroid cancer or a benign thyroid nodule (not recorded which). Some clones in this sample may be carry-over from other donors' samples. The CDR3 loop reads CASRSCQGALEETQYF. The CDR3 bases are TGCGCCAGCAGATCATGTCAGGGGGCGTTAGAAGAGACCCAGTACTTC.